These 27 T cell receptor beta chains originate from one sample sequenced in a study of CD8 T cells in ankylosing spondylitis. TCRdb passed the 5' RACE reads through MiXCR, listing each CDR3 protein once. In the table there are 150,000 to 200,000 distinct CDR3 sequences, over 10% of which are singletons. The sequencing input was blood, either unsorted or a sorted T cell fraction (not recorded which). Receptors originate from a female donor with ankylosing spondylitis or in good health (not recorded which).

This clonotype was detected a few times. The chain uses TRBV25-1 and TRBJ1-2, with D uncertain. CDR1 and CDR2 from the germline V gene are MGHDK and SYGVNS. The V end was cut by 0 bases, the J end by 3 bases, with 14 bases between. There are 16 residues in the CDR3. This chain's CDR3 is CASSEYRAGQDYGYTF. The CDR3 DNA is TGTGCCAGCAGTGAATATAGGGCAGGCCAGGACTATGGCTACACCTTC.

This clonotype was observed a handful of times. CDR3 nucleotides: TGTGCCGCTAGAGTGTCCGCCTTCTCAGATACGCAGTATTTT. This gives the protein CAARVSAFSDTQYF. The rearrangement links TRBV6-2 or TRBV6-3 to TRBJ2-3, with no clear D. V lost 11 bases, J lost 4 bases, and 19 bases lay in between. Looked up from germline, CDR1 is MNHEY and CDR2 is SVGEGT. The CDR3 is 14 residues long.

This clonotype was recorded once. The rearrangement links TRBV18 to TRBJ2-7; 7 bases are shared with TRBD2. Germline V gene data show CDR1 as KGHSH and CDR2 as LQKENI. The ends lost 4 bases at V and 2 bases at J; junction bases unmatched: 8. The CDR3 has 15 amino acids. CDR3 sequence: CASSLGPGGPYEQYF. CDR3 DNA sequence: TGTGCCAGCTCACTAGGACCGGGAGGCCCCTACGAGCAGTACTTC.

The V gene is TRBV7-8, the J gene TRBJ2-2, with no clear D. The length of the CDR3 is 14 residues. The germline V gene encodes CDR1 SGHVS and CDR2 FQNEAQ. V gave up 2 bases and J gave up 6 bases, with 10 bases separating them. CDR3 coding DNA: TGTGCCAGCAGCTTACTTGGTAGAGCCGGGGAGCTGTTTTTT. Its translation: CASSLLGRAGELFF.

This clonotype was detected many times. The V and J genes are TRBV15 and TRBJ2-1, with 10 bases lining up with TRBD1. CDR3 length equals 15 residues. CDR1 and CDR2 (germline): LNHNV, YYDKDF (reference sequence). Trimming at V came to 11 bases and at J to 7 bases, leaving 14 bases not matched to a gene. The CDR3 DNA reads TGTGCCGCTTCCCCCCGGGACAGGGGAAGGAATGAGCAGTTCTTC. Translated, it gives CAASPRDRGRNEQFF.

This clonotype has more than one count but fewer than ten. V gene TRBV5-5 combines with J gene TRBJ1-1; D call uncertain. Trimming shortened V by 4 bases and J by 3 bases, and 10 bases separated the two germline ends. The germline V gene has CDR1 SGHKS and CDR2 YYEKEE (reference sequence). The CDR3 is 13 amino acids. CDR3 DNA sequence: TGTGCCAGCAGCCCAAGGGCAGACACTGAAGCTTTCTTT. This codes for CASSPRADTEAFF.

The chain combines TRBV20-1 with TRBJ2-2; TRBD2 aligns across 10 bases. V lost 1 base, J lost 5 bases, and 7 bases stayed unmatched. The CDR3 runs 16 residues. Germline assignment: CDR1 DFQATT and CDR2 SNEGSKA (reference sequence). CDR3 nucleotides: TGCAGTGCTAGAGGGCTAGCGGGAGTCAGGACCGGGGAGCTGTTTTTT. This sequence encodes CSARGLAGVRTGELFF.

This clonotype has ten or more counts. This sequence joins TRBV7-2 and TRBJ2-3, with 7 bases identical to TRBD2. The trim removed 3 bases at V and 2 bases at J, leaving 8 bases unmatched. Germline CDR1 and CDR2: SGHTA and FQGNSA. The CDR3 sequence is 16 residues long. The CDR3 reads CASSFKAGDFTDTQYF. CDR3 sequence (DNA): TGTGCCAGCAGCTTTAAGGCGGGAGATTTCACAGATACGCAGTATTTT.

In regard to this clonotype: The junction departs from the called germline gene at one end, perhaps through a read error. The rearrangement links TRBV29-1 to TRBJ1-2; D is perhaps TRBD1 (6 bases). Germline CDR1 SQVTM, CDR2 ANQGSEA. This CDR3 is 13 amino acids long. The CDR3 DNA sequence: TGCAGCGTTGAGGACAGAGCTAACTATGACTACACCTTC. Translated, it gives CSVEDRANYDYTF. The whole variable domain, remainder taken from reference TRBV29-1 and TRBJ1-2, is SAVISQKPSRDICQRGTSLTIQCQVDSQVTMMFWYRQQPGQSLTLIATANQGSEATYESGFVIDKFPISRPNLTFSTLTVSNMSPEDSSIYLCSVEDRANYDYTFGSGTRLTVV.

This clonotype was detected ten times or more. V gene TRBV15 combines with J gene TRBJ1-2; D ambiguous. The CDR3 has 14 residues. Germline V CDR1 and CDR2: LNHNV, YYDKDF (reference sequence). Trimming removed 4 bases at V and 1 base at J, with 10 bases between. DNA for the CDR3: TGTGCCACCAGCACCCAGGACCTTAACTATGGCTACACCTTC. As protein: CATSTQDLNYGYTF.

This clonotype occurred many times. The J gene is TRBJ2-3, the V gene TRBV5-1; the D is unclear. Germline assignment: CDR1 SGHRS and CDR2 YFSETQ. This CDR3 is 15 amino acids long. Trimming pared 0 bases from V and 2 bases from J, leaving 10 bases between. This CDR3 reads CASSLGGYPTDTQYF. The CDR3 DNA sequence: TGCGCCAGCAGCTTGGGGGGATACCCCACAGATACGCAGTATTTT.

At least ten counts were recorded for this clonotype. This chain links TRBV4-3 with TRBJ1-4; 7 bases map to TRBD1. The ends lost 3 bases at V and 4 bases at J; junction bases unmatched: 8. The CDR3 runs to 16 residues. Germline V lookup: CDR1 LGHNA, CDR2 YSLEER. CDR3 nucleotides: TGCGCCAGCAGCCACCTACAGGGGCATGATAATGAAAAACTGTTTTTT. As protein: CASSHLQGHDNEKLFF.

This clonotype came up many times. The chain has TRBV7-9 and TRBJ2-2, with a possible D match to TRBD2 (6 bases). Germline CDR1 SEHNR, CDR2 FQNEAQ (reference sequence). V shed 3 bases and J shed 1 base, with 9 bases lying between them. This CDR3 has 15 residues. The CDR3 DNA is TGTGCCAGCAGCTTCCCGGGAGAGAACACCGGGGAGCTGTTTTTT. Its translation is CASSFPGENTGELFF.

Remarks on this clonotype: This sequence may be a read error, since a much larger clone differs from it by one base. The genes are TRBV29-1 and TRBJ2-2; D possibly corresponds to TRBD1 (5 bases). The length of the CDR3 is 15 residues. V was pared by 7 bases and J by 2 bases, with 17 bases between. The germline CDR1 and CDR2 sequences are SQVTM and ANQGSEA. CDR3 region: CSATTRGPNTGELFF. CDR3 in DNA: TGCAGCGCAACCACAAGGGGCCCCAACACCGGGGAGCTGTTTTTT.

Notes on this clonotype: A much larger clonotype is one base distant, so this may be a read error. The CDR3 region has the DNA TGCAGTGCTAGAGAGGTTCGGAATCAGCCCCAGCATTTT. Amino acid sequence: CSAREVRNQPQHF. The chain carries TRBV20-1 and TRBJ1-5; D is unclear. Trimming took 0 bases from V and 4 from J, leaving 7 bases between them. The CDR3 is 13 amino acids. Germline-derived CDR1 and CDR2 are DFQATT and SNEGSKA (reference sequence).

The chain has TRBV12-5 and TRBJ2-1; 8 bases are shared with TRBD1. V lost 6 bases, J lost 6 bases, and 4 bases stayed unmatched. Germline V gene data show CDR1 as LGHNT and CDR2 as FRNRAP. This CDR3 spans 13 amino acids. CDR3 nucleotide sequence: TGTGCTAGTGGCACCCAGGGGGCCAATGAGCAGTTCTTC. Translated, it gives CASGTQGANEQFF.

This clonotype was picked up many times. This chain uses TRBV4-2 with TRBJ2-2; D gene ambiguous. Germline V gene sequence: CDR1 LGHNA, CDR2 YNFKEQ. The CDR3 runs 15 residues. V was clipped by 0 bases and J by 1 base, with 6 bases between them. CDR3 coding DNA: TGTGCCAGCAGCCAAGACTGGCTGAACACCGGGGAGCTGTTTTTT. It translates to CASSQDWLNTGELFF.

The chain joins TRBV7-9 to TRBJ2-5; a possible D gene is TRBD2 (5 bases). V shed 4 bases and J shed 5 bases, with 5 bases lying between them. Germline CDR1 SEHNR, CDR2 FQNEAQ (reference sequence). The CDR3 consists of 11 residues. CDR3 DNA: TGTGCCAGCAGCTGGGAGGAGACCCAGTACTTC. It yields the protein CASSWEETQYF.

Here the CDR3 reads CAWSAHWLPSTDTQYF. CDR3 coding DNA: TGTGCCTGGAGTGCACACTGGCTTCCTAGCACAGATACGCAGTATTTT. V and J are TRBV30 and TRBJ2-3; D not certain. V was trimmed by 1 base and J by 0 bases, leaving 14 bases between them. Germline V gene data show CDR1 as GTSNPN and CDR2 as SVGIG (reference sequence). The CDR3 totals 16 residues.

This clonotype was counted once. With a much larger clone just one base away, this may be a read error. The V and J genes are TRBV28 and TRBJ1-1, with TRBD1 matching 10 bases. Germline CDR1 is MDHEN and CDR2 is SYDVKM. The CDR3 has 15 residues. CDR3 DNA sequence: TGTGCCAGCGGGGGGGGACAGGGGTGGAACACTGAAGCTTTGTTT. It encodes CASGGGQGWNTEALF.

This clonotype appeared many times. The V and J genes are TRBV28 and TRBJ2-3, with D possibly matching TRBD2 (6 bases). The CDR3 covers 14 residues. Per the germline V gene, CDR1 is MDHEN and CDR2 is SYDVKM. Deletions cut 3 bases from V and 9 bases from J, with 16 bases between. Here the CDR3 reads CASSLGRRDWTQYF. The CDR3 DNA reads TGTGCCAGCAGTTTGGGAAGGCGGGATTGGACGCAGTATTTT. Full variable domain (remainder filled in from reference TRBV28 and TRBJ2-3): DVKVTQSSRYLVKRTGEKVFLECVQDMDHENMFWYRQDPGLGLRLIYFSYDVKMKEKGDIPEGYSVSREKKERFSLILESASTNQTSMYLCASSLGRRDWTQYFGPGTRLTVL.

This clonotype was detected many times. V gene TRBV6-5 combines with J gene TRBJ1-3; D uncertain. Germline CDR1 and CDR2: MNHEY and SVGAGI. The CDR3 has 15 residues. The V and J ends lost 0 bases and 0 bases respectively, with 6 bases between them. The CDR3 DNA reads as TGTGCCAGCAGTTACTCGATTACCTCTGGAAACACCATATATTTT. This gives the protein CASSYSITSGNTIYF.

This clonotype was counted a few times. The chain joins TRBV27 to TRBJ1-1; tentatively, D is TRBD1 (5 bases). This CDR3 has 16 residues. V dropped 0 bases and J dropped 1 base, with 12 bases sitting between them. The germline V gene has CDR1 MNHEY and CDR2 SMNVEV (reference sequence). This CDR3 is CASSLSWAGTNTEAFF. For the CDR3, the DNA is TGTGCCAGCAGTTTATCCTGGGCAGGGACGAACACTGAAGCTTTCTTT.

The table lists this clonotype with many counts. This chain connects TRBV20-1 to TRBJ2-1, with 9 bases matching TRBD2. The germline gives CDR1 DFQATT, CDR2 SNEGSKA (reference sequence). The CDR3 covers 15 residues. J gave up 4 bases and V 4 bases, and 8 bases lay outside the gene matches. DNA of the CDR3: TGCAGTGCTACCCCCTTAGCGGGAGCTTACAATGAGCAGTTCTTC. Amino acid sequence: CSATPLAGAYNEQFF.

The chain links TRBV12-3 or TRBV12-4 to TRBJ2-5, with TRBD1 matching over 7 bases. V lost 9 bases to trimming and J lost 5 bases; unmatched junction nucleotides: 6. There are 12 residues in the CDR3. The CDR3: CASRRGRETQYF. The CDR3 nucleotides are TGTGCCAGTCGTAGGGGGCGGGAGACCCAGTACTTC.

This clonotype showed up many times. CDR3 sequence (DNA): TGCAGTGCTAGAGACACAGCTTTCAATCAGCCCCAGCATTTT. Amino acid sequence: CSARDTAFNQPQHF. The chain joins TRBV20-1 to TRBJ1-5, with unresolved D. V shed 0 bases and J shed 3 bases, with 9 bases lying between them. There are 14 residues in the CDR3. Germline lookup yields CDR1 DFQATT and CDR2 SNEGSKA (reference sequence).

This clonotype has a count of ten or more. The V and J genes are TRBV19 and TRBJ2-5; D remains unclear. The germline gives CDR1 LNHDA, CDR2 SQIVND (reference sequence). The CDR3 sequence is 12 residues long. Between the trimmed V and J ends, which lost 3 bases and 5 bases, there was a span of 7 bases. The CDR3 is CASSIDGETQYF. In DNA form, the CDR3 reads TGTGCCAGTAGTATTGATGGCGAGACCCAGTACTTC.